This TCR beta chain originates from a study of OX40 agonist ivuxolimab in advanced cancers. Turning to the study itself: Under the entry rules, prior anti-PD-1, anti-PD-L1 or anti-CTLA-4 therapy was allowed, and around 36% had some.

This clone occurred once. Germline V gene sequence: CDR1 SGHTA, CDR2 FQGNSA. The CDR3 is made up of 14 amino acids. Trimming cost V 6 bases and J 3 bases, with 15 bases left between them. Sequencing was performed with immunoSEQ multiplex PCR; in TCRdb, only in-frame clones are kept and a portion is missing. This sample has roughly 90,000 clones, with around 88% found just once. The chain is built from TRBV7-2 and TRBJ2-7; maybe TRBD1 (6 bases). The clonotype originates from an adult with an advanced solid tumor such as melanoma, head and neck, liver or kidney cancer. The sample in question was CD4+ or CD8+ T cells sorted from blood, obtained in a trial of the OX40 agonist ivuxolimab. The CDR3 reads CASSRQQGLYEQYF. The CDR3, as DNA: TGTGCCAGCAGTCGTCAACAGGGCCTCTACGAGCAGTACTTC.